The 8 T cell receptor beta chains listed next were all sequenced from one sample in a study of HIV-infected patients and healthy controls. TCRdb reprocessed the 5' RACE reads with MiXCR, giving one entry per CDR3 protein. The table includes 70,000 or so distinct CDR3 sequences, about 16% detected once. Input material: CD4+ T cells from blood. Receptor source: a human donor in good health.

The J gene is TRBJ2-1, the V gene TRBV5-1, with 8 positions matching TRBD1. CDR3 length equals 13 residues. The junction had 3 bases not matched to a gene; V was cut back by 5 bases and J by 5 bases. Looked up from germline, CDR1 is SGHRS and CDR2 is YFSETQ. For the CDR3, the DNA is TGCGCCAGCAGGGACAGGGCAGACAATGAGCAGTTCTTC. It codes for CASRDRADNEQFF.

This clonotype has a handful of counts. CDR3 nucleotides: TGTGCCAGCAGTCGCCAGAGACTTCTCAATGGCTACACCTTC. This translates into CASSRQRLLNGYTF. The V call is TRBV12-3 or TRBV12-4, the J call TRBJ1-2; D is unresolved. CDR3 size: 14 residues. The V end lost 5 bases, the J end lost 6 bases, and 16 bases lay between the germline ends.

This chain uses TRBV7-6 with TRBJ2-5; D may match TRBD1 or TRBD2 (5 bases each). The germline V gene has CDR1 SGHVS and CDR2 FNYEAQ. The CDR3 contains 13 residues. Trimming removed 5 bases from V and 5 bases from J, with 12 bases in between. DNA of the CDR3: TGTGCCAGCAGCAGGGGAGCAAGGGAGACCCAGTACTTC. It yields the protein CASSRGARETQYF.

This clonotype came up a few times. The rearrangement links TRBV20-1 to TRBJ2-7; possible D gene TRBD2, 5 bases. In germline, CDR1 is DFQATT, CDR2 SNEGSKA (reference sequence). The CDR3 sequence is 13 residues long. CDR3: CGEMNGPSWEQYF. The CDR3 nucleotides read TGCGGGGAGATGAACGGGCCCTCTTGGGAGCAGTACTTC.

This clonotype has more than one count but fewer than ten. The CDR3 loop reads CSVRDRMNTEAFF. The CDR3 nucleotides read TGCAGCGTTAGGGACAGGATGAACACTGAAGCTTTCTTT. The chain is built from TRBV29-1 and TRBJ1-1; 8 positions match TRBD1. The germline V gene has CDR1 SQVTM and CDR2 ANQGSEA. The CDR3 totals 13 residues. The junction had 2 bases not matched to a gene; V was cut back by 5 bases and J by 0 bases.

V and J are TRBV28 and TRBJ2-3, with 8 bases matching TRBD2. Germline-derived CDR1 and CDR2 are MDHEN and SYDVKM. V shed 6 bases, J shed 5 bases, and the junction held 10 bases outside the gene matches. The CDR3 covers 15 residues. CDR3 nucleotides: TGTGCCAGCAGATACCCGGGGGGGCCGAGAGATACGCAGTATTTT. It translates to CASRYPGGPRDTQYF.

This clonotype was counted only a few times. The chain links TRBV18 to TRBJ1-4; no clear D. The germline V and J ends were trimmed by 3 bases and 2 bases, with 7 bases remaining between them. In germline, CDR1 is KGHSH, CDR2 LQKENI. The CDR3 has 14 residues. CDR3 sequence: CASSPQGTNEKLFF. Written as DNA, the CDR3 is TGTGCCAGCTCACCTCAAGGGACTAATGAAAAACTGTTTTTT.

In its sample, this clonotype was seen a few times. The chain couples TRBV19 to TRBJ1-1; tentative D call: TRBD1 (5 bases). The CDR3 is made up of 18 amino acids. Looked up from germline, CDR1 is LNHDA and CDR2 is SQIVND (reference sequence). Trimming left V 5 bases short and J 3 bases short, with 25 bases between. The CDR3 bases are TGTGCCAGTAGTCCCTCGGGAGGGGTAGTCGAGAAGGACACTGAAGCTTTCTTT. This codes for CASSPSGGVVEKDTEAFF.